These 5 T cell receptor beta chains were all obtained from the same sample, sequenced in a study of cytomegalovirus exposure and HLA in healthy donors. The study ran its PCR with 60 Vbeta and 13 Jbeta primers. Profiled with immunoSEQ multiplex PCR; TCRdb holds only in-frame clones, not every one. The table includes under 200,000 clones, approximately 88% detected once. Sequences were obtained from PBMCs. The receptor set was obtained from a man aged 25 to 40 in good health and CMV-seronegative.

V gene TRBV5-6 combines with J gene TRBJ2-5; weak D call: TRBD1 (8 bases). The CDR3 is 16 residues long. Per germline, CDR1 SGHDT and CDR2 YYEEEE. The V end lost 3 bases, the J end lost 5 bases, and 20 bases lay between the germline ends. The DNA for the CDR3 is TGTGCCAGCAGCTATGGGGGGGACAGGCGAGGGGAGACCCAGTACTTC. Amino acids: CASSYGGDRRGETQYF. The whole variable domain, remainder taken from reference TRBV5-6 and TRBJ2-5, is DAGVTQSPTHLIKTRGQQVTLRCSPKSGHDTVSWYQQALGQGPQFIFQYYEEEERQRGNFPDRFSGHQFPNYSSELNVNALLLGDSALYLCASSYGGDRRGETQYFGPGTRLLVL.

This rearrangement joins TRBV4-1 to TRBJ1-1, with TRBD1 matching over 8 bases. With V trimmed by 4 bases and J by 3 bases, 7 bases remained unmatched. This CDR3 is 15 amino acids long. Germline CDR1 MGHRA, CDR2 YSYEKL. CDR3 amino acids: CASSLRQGKDTEAFF. CDR3 DNA: TGCGCCAGCAGCCTCCGACAGGGGAAGGACACTGAAGCTTTCTTT.

The chain recombines TRBV7-2 with TRBJ2-2; D may be TRBD1 (6 bases). The CDR3 is 15 amino acids. Looked up from germline, CDR1 is SGHTA and CDR2 is FQGNSA. The ends were cut back, 4 bases at V and 6 bases at J, with 15 bases in the middle. CDR3 region: CASSYYVQGAGELFF. The CDR3, as DNA: TGTGCCAGCAGCTACTACGTACAGGGTGCCGGGGAGCTGTTTTTT.

This chain links TRBV5-1 with TRBJ2-5; 10 bases map to TRBD2. Germline trimming cut 4 bases from V and 4 bases from J; bases unmatched to any gene: 7. In germline, CDR1 is SGHRS, CDR2 YFSETQ. This CDR3 region has 15 residues. CDR3 DNA: TGCGCCAGCAGCCCCGGACTAGCGGTGGGAGAGACCCAGTACTTC. This encodes CASSPGLAVGETQYF.

This clone was seen only a few times. The chain has TRBV19 and TRBJ1-1; 8 bases align to TRBD1. The trim removed 4 bases at V and 1 base at J, leaving 2 bases unmatched. The CDR3 is 14 residues long. In germline, CDR1 is LNHDA, CDR2 SQIVND (reference sequence). CDR3 nucleotides: TGTGCCAGTAGTACCGGACAGGGGAACACTGAAGCTTTCTTT. Its translation: CASSTGQGNTEAFF.